A single sample gave rise to the 12 T cell receptor beta chains below, sequenced in a study of blood T cell repertoires in COVID-19. Repertoires were generated with immunoSEQ multiplex PCR, while TCRdb's copy carries only in-frame clones and drops some. The sample lists more than 85,000 clones; 84% were seen once. Sequenced sample: peripheral blood. The receptors come from a woman aged 80 or over with active or convalescent COVID-19.

The V gene is TRBV5-1, the J gene TRBJ2-7, with a weak D call TRBD2 (5 bases). Trimming took 5 bases from V and 5 from J, leaving 17 bases between them. Germline assignment: CDR1 SGHRS and CDR2 YFSETQ. The CDR3 is made up of 14 amino acids. For the CDR3, the DNA is TGCGCCAGCAGGCGGGCGCAAAGGGCCGACGAGCAGTACTTC. Its translation is CASRRAQRADEQYF. The complete variable domain, with remaining parts taken from reference TRBV5-1 and TRBJ2-7, reads KAGVTQTPRYLIKTRGQQVTLSCSPISGHRSVSWYQQTPGQGLQFLFEYFSETQRNKGNFPGRFSGRQFSNSRSEMNVSTLELGDSALYLCASRRAQRADEQYFGPGTRLTVT.

This clone was seen a handful of times. J is TRBJ1-2 and V is TRBV11-2, with D perhaps TRBD1 (5 bases). Germline V gene lookup returns CDR1 SGHAT and CDR2 FQNNGV. Trimming removed 5 bases from V and 4 bases from J, with 20 bases in between. There are 16 residues in the CDR3. CDR3 in amino acids: CASSLNTMTATYGYTF. The CDR3 nucleotides read TGTGCCAGCAGCCTGAACACTATGACAGCCACCTATGGCTACACCTTC.

The chain combines TRBV5-1 with TRBJ2-7; 9 nucleotides line up with TRBD1. This CDR3 comprises 16 residues. Germline lookup yields CDR1 SGHRS and CDR2 YFSETQ. V lost 4 bases and J lost 2; bases outside the gene matches: 10. This chain's CDR3 is CASSPLGGTGPYEQYF. CDR3 DNA sequence: TGCGCCAGCAGCCCCCTGGGGGGGACAGGGCCCTACGAGCAGTACTTC.

The chain recombines TRBV28 with TRBJ2-7, with D perhaps TRBD2 (6 bases). In germline, CDR1 is MDHEN, CDR2 SYDVKM. The germline V and J ends were trimmed by 6 bases and 6 bases, with 12 bases remaining between them. This CDR3 comprises 12 residues. The CDR3 here is CASSVGGFEQYF. The CDR3 nucleotides are TGTGCCAGCAGCGTGGGGGGATTCGAGCAGTACTTC. Full variable domain (rest looked up from reference TRBV28 and TRBJ2-7): DVKVTQSSRYLVKRTGEKVFLECVQDMDHENMFWYRQDPGLGLRLIYFSYDVKMKEKGDIPEGYSVSREKKERFSLILESASTNQTSMYLCASSVGGFEQYFGPGTRLTVT.

The chain couples TRBV11-2 to TRBJ1-2; D perhaps matches TRBD1 (5 bases). CDR3 size: 15 residues. V was clipped by 3 bases and J by 1 base, with 12 bases between them. CDR1 is SGHAT and CDR2 is FQNNGV in the germline V gene. CDR3 region: CASSLAGNINYGYTF. The CDR3 coding sequence is TGTGCCAGCAGCTTGGCAGGGAACATTAACTATGGCTACACCTTC. Complete variable domain (other parts from reference TRBV11-2 and TRBJ1-2): EAGVAQSPRYKIIEKRQSVAFWCNPISGHATLYWYQQILGQGPKLLIQFQNNGVVDDSQLPKDRFSAERLKGVDSTLKIQPAKLEDSAVYLCASSLAGNINYGYTFGSGTRLTVV.

The chain carries TRBV24-1 and TRBJ2-2; 9 nucleotides align to TRBD2. CDR3 length: 17 residues. Germline values: CDR1 KGHDR, CDR2 SFDVKD. V lost 5 bases to trimming and J lost 5 bases; unmatched junction nucleotides: 11. CDR3 region: CATSAGSGSGVTGELFF. Written as DNA, the CDR3 is TGTGCCACCAGTGCAGGTAGCGGGAGTGGGGTAACCGGGGAGCTGTTTTTT.

The chain is built from TRBV9 and TRBJ2-6; D call uncertain. The germline V gene encodes CDR1 SGDLS and CDR2 YYNGEE. This CDR3 comprises 15 residues. Between the trimmed V and J ends, which lost 4 bases and 0 bases, there was a span of 8 bases. The CDR3 DNA follows: TGTGCCAGCAGCACCAGAAACTCTGGGGCCAACGTCCTGACTTTC. Protein sequence: CASSTRNSGANVLTF.

The chain joins TRBV28 to TRBJ2-7; 7 positions match TRBD1. This CDR3 has 15 residues. Unmatched junction bases numbered 9, after V lost 5 bases and J lost 2 bases. Germline V gene data show CDR1 as MDHEN and CDR2 as SYDVKM. CDR3 protein: CASSLPGTAAYEQYF. The CDR3 coding sequence is TGTGCCAGCAGTCTACCCGGGACAGCCGCCTACGAGCAGTACTTC.

This clone was observed a single time. The chain carries TRBV5-1 and TRBJ2-1, with TRBD2 matching over 7 bases. CDR3 length: 15 amino acids. V gave up 4 bases and J gave up 6 bases; unmatched junction bases: 10. The germline V gene has CDR1 SGHRS and CDR2 YFSETQ. The CDR3: CASSPGGLRGNEQFF. CDR3 DNA sequence: TGCGCCAGCAGCCCGGGGGGACTCCGGGGCAATGAGCAGTTCTTC.

As DNA, the CDR3 is TGTGCCAGCAGAAAGACGGGGGAGTATAGCTCCTACAATGAGCAGTTCTTC. Its translation is CASRKTGEYSSYNEQFF. The chain joins TRBV7-9 to TRBJ2-1; maybe TRBD2 (6 bases). Per germline, CDR1 SEHNR and CDR2 FQNEAQ (reference sequence). CDR3 length equals 17 residues. Trimming shortened V by 6 bases and J by 0 bases, and 18 bases separated the two germline ends.

J is TRBJ2-7 and V is TRBV27, with 9 bases matching TRBD1. The J segment lost 3 bases and the V segment lost 5 bases, leaving 8 bases of the junction unmatched. Germline CDR1 and CDR2: MNHEY and SMNVEV (reference sequence). This CDR3 is 15 amino acids long. The CDR3 nucleotides are TGTGCCAGCAGTGCTCCGGGACAGGGATTCTACGAGCAGTACTTC. It specifies CASSAPGQGFYEQYF.

This clone was observed many times. This chain uses TRBV5-1 with TRBJ1-6; possibly TRBD1 for D (6 bases). The germline V gene encodes CDR1 SGHRS and CDR2 YFSETQ. V was trimmed by 3 bases and J by 8 bases, leaving 12 bases between them. CDR3 length: 14 amino acids. The chain's CDR3 is CASSSGEGYSPLHF. CDR3 coding DNA: TGCGCCAGCAGCTCAGGGGAGGGCTATTCACCCCTCCACTTT. Full variable domain (outside the CDR3, taken from reference TRBV5-1 and TRBJ1-6): KAGVTQTPRYLIKTRGQQVTLSCSPISGHRSVSWYQQTPGQGLQFLFEYFSETQRNKGNFPGRFSGRQFSNSRSEMNVSTLELGDSALYLCASSSGEGYSPLHFGNGTRLTVT.